This T cell receptor beta chain was sequenced for a study of cytomegalovirus exposure and HLA in healthy donors. For the study at large: Unique TCRs from HLA-typed donors, around 79 million of them, were held in an early data release. Study-level points and caveats: About 87% or about 30% of the time was how often most TCR beta V segments were productive, according to an earlier analysis. TCR beta sequences reportedly predicted most subjects' HLA-A and HLA-B alleles accurately. A later analysis, which compared TCR beta chains of equal frequency, found the HLA-associated ones more clonally expanded.

13 Jbeta primers and 60 Vbeta primers were used for the PCR. Here immunoSEQ multiplex PCR was the method, and the copy in TCRdb shows in-frame clones only, minus some. The sample has about 120,000 clones, and its top ten clones hold over 1.5%. As regards this clone: The antigen remains unidentified.

This clonotype was obtained from a woman aged 40 to 55 in good health and CMV-seropositive. Sequencing was carried out using PBMCs.

The CDR3: CASSYTTSGRYNEQFF. CDR3 nucleotides: TGTGCCAGCAGCTACACTACTAGCGGGAGATACAATGAGCAGTTCTTC. The V and J genes are TRBV28 and TRBJ2-1, with 11 nucleotides matching TRBD2. Germline V lookup: CDR1 MDHEN, CDR2 SYDVKM. V was clipped by 6 bases and J by 4 bases; unmatched bases: 8. CDR3 length: 16 amino acids.